This T cell receptor beta chain stems from a study of regulatory T cells. Overall study findings and caveats: Patient repertoires had restricted TRB V-J pairs and skewed V and J usage, most in Tregs.

Germline values: CDR1 SEHNR, CDR2 FQNEAQ (reference sequence). The CDR3 is 18 residues long. Trimming took 1 base from V and 0 from J; bases not matched to a gene: 10. Patients aged 2 to 39 years had fewer naive T cells. The primer mix had 52 TRBV and 13 TRBJ primers. Generated by immunoSEQ multiplex PCR, the TCRdb table keeps only in-frame clones and is missing some. The sample lists 10,000 or so clones, about 87% seen once, with about 11% in the top ten. For this clone: Its matching antigen is unknown.

This clonotype was obtained from a person under 35 with CD3G deficiency. The chain employs TRBV7-9 and TRBJ2-3, with 7 bases fitting TRBD2. Sequenced: CD8+ T cells sorted from blood. CDR3 protein: CASSLVGRLAGSTDTQYF. Here the CDR3 DNA reads TGTGCCAGCAGCTTAGTCGGCCGACTAGCAGGGAGCACAGATACGCAGTATTTT.